The next 3 T cell receptor beta chains were all read from a single sample in a study of OX40 agonist ivuxolimab in advanced cancers. Method: immunoSEQ multiplex PCR; TCRdb's copy keeps in-frame clones and lacks some. The sample yields 90,000 or so clones, about 89% seen once. Specimen: CD4+ or CD8+ T cells sorted from blood, collected in a trial of the OX40 agonist ivuxolimab. Source of these receptors: an adult with an advanced solid tumor such as melanoma, head and neck, liver or kidney cancer.

The V and J genes are TRBV28 and TRBJ1-3; 8 positions match TRBD1. CDR3 length: 17 residues. Germline CDR1 is MDHEN and CDR2 is SYDVKM. V shed 5 bases and J 0 bases; nucleotides not matched to a gene: 9. The CDR3: CASSLTGQVFSGNTIYF. The CDR3 DNA is TGTGCCAGCAGTCTCACGGGACAGGTTTTCTCTGGAAACACCATATATTTT.

This clone has just a few counts. This chain joins TRBV6-1 and TRBJ1-2, with no clear D. Germline CDR1 reads MNHNS; CDR2 reads SASEGT. The V and J ends lost 4 bases and 7 bases respectively, with 10 bases between them. CDR3 length: 12 amino acids. The CDR3 loop is CASSVQFSGYTF. The CDR3 nucleotides read TGTGCCAGCAGTGTCCAGTTTTCTGGCTACACCTTC.

The chain has TRBV6-4 and TRBJ2-3; possible D gene TRBD2, 5 bases. Germline CDR1 reads MRHNA; CDR2 reads SNTAGT. The CDR3 sequence is 14 residues long. Trimming left V 3 bases short and J 0 bases short, with 7 bases between. The CDR3 nucleotides read TGTGCCAGCAGTGAGGCGGGCAGCACAGATACGCAGTATTTT. It is translated as CASSEAGSTDTQYF.